These 12 T cell receptor beta chains share one sample of origin, sequenced in a study of blood T cell repertoires in COVID-19. Repertoires were generated with immunoSEQ multiplex PCR, while TCRdb's copy carries only in-frame clones and drops some. The sample contains about 35,000 clones, more than 80% of which appear only once. Sequencing used peripheral blood. The receptors shown here come from a human donor in a cohort sampled during active or convalescent COVID-19. The donor label of this sample is uncertain.

The chain recombines TRBV6-5 with TRBJ1-5; TRBD1 matches at 10 bases. In germline, CDR1 is MNHEY, CDR2 SVGAGI. The CDR3 is 15 amino acids. V dropped 4 bases and J dropped 7; count of bases not matched to a gene: 7. The CDR3 coding sequence is TGTGCCAGCAGTTTCCTCGGGACAGGGGAACAGCCCCAGCATTTT. Translated, it gives CASSFLGTGEQPQHF.

The J gene is TRBJ2-5, the V gene TRBV14, with TRBD2 identical over 9 bases. The germline V gene has CDR1 SGHDN and CDR2 FVKESK. Losses at the gene ends were 1 base for V and 2 bases for J; bases not matched to a gene: 2. The CDR3 loop spans 15 amino acids. Here the CDR3 DNA reads TGTGCCAGCAGCCAAGGACTAGCGGCGCAAGAGACCCAGTACTTC. Translation: CASSQGLAAQETQYF.

The J gene is TRBJ1-2, the V gene TRBV6-2 or TRBV6-3, with a tentative D call TRBD1 (5 bases). The germline V gene has CDR1 MNHEY and CDR2 SVGEGT. This CDR3 comprises 14 residues. V was cut by 4 bases and J by 9 bases, with 18 bases left in between. The CDR3 loop is CASSLKPGLGSYTF. CDR3 in DNA: TGTGCCAGCAGTTTAAAACCGGGACTGGGAAGCTACACCTTC.

This chain links TRBV29-1 with TRBJ2-1; 11 nucleotides agree with TRBD2. Trimming cost V 2 bases and J 9 bases; bases outside gene matches: 15. The CDR3 covers 17 residues. Germline V lookup: CDR1 SQVTM, CDR2 ANQGSEA. In nucleotides, the CDR3 is TGCAGCGTTGAAAGACCGACTCCTAGCGGGAGGTCGCCTGAGCAGTTCTTC. Residues: CSVERPTPSGRSPEQFF.

This clone was found once. In nucleotides, the CDR3 is TGTGCCAGCTCACCAACAGGGTCAACTAATGAAAAACTGTTTTTT. Amino acid sequence: CASSPTGSTNEKLFF. J is TRBJ1-4 and V is TRBV18; weak D call: TRBD1 (6 bases). V dropped 2 bases and J dropped 0 bases, with 7 bases sitting between them. The CDR3 covers 15 residues. CDR1 is KGHSH and CDR2 is LQKENI in the germline V gene. The whole variable domain, filled in from reference TRBV18 and TRBJ1-4, reads NAGVMQNPRHLVRRRGQEARLRCSPMKGHSHVYWYRQLPEEGLKFMVYLQKENIIDESGMPKERFSAEFPKEGPSILRIQQVVRGDSAAYFCASSPTGSTNEKLFFGSGTQLSVL.

The chain has TRBV5-1 and TRBJ2-5; 7 nucleotides line up with TRBD2. This CDR3 is built from 14 residues. Trimming took 4 bases from V and 2 from J; bases not matched to a gene: 5. Germline CDR1 SGHRS, CDR2 YFSETQ. CDR3 nucleotides: TGCGCCAGCAGCCAGACTAGCCCACAAGAGACCCAGTACTTC. Residues: CASSQTSPQETQYF.

This chain links TRBV7-9 with TRBJ2-1, with D tentatively TRBD2 (5 bases). CDR1 and CDR2 from the germline V gene are SEHNR and FQNEAQ (reference sequence). V lost 5 bases and J lost 5, with 13 bases in between. The CDR3 is 14 amino acids. The DNA of the CDR3 is TGTGCCAGCAGCCCCGGGGTTCGTAACAATGAGCAGTTCTTC. It yields the protein CASSPGVRNNEQFF.

This chain connects TRBV7-2 to TRBJ1-5; D is unclear. Germline V lookup: CDR1 SGHTA, CDR2 FQGNSA. This CDR3 contains 13 residues. V lost 5 bases, J lost 4 bases, and 9 bases lay in between. Written as DNA, the CDR3 is TGTGCCAGCAGCCCACACGTGAATCAGCCCCAGCATTTT. This codes for CASSPHVNQPQHF.

The rearrangement joins TRBV29-1 to TRBJ1-2; D ambiguous. Deletions cut 3 bases from V and 4 bases from J, with 6 bases between. This CDR3 is built from 11 residues. In germline, CDR1 is SQVTM, CDR2 ANQGSEA. In DNA, the CDR3 is TGCAGCGTTGAGTCGGGCTATGGCTACACCTTC. Amino acid sequence: CSVESGYGYTF.

J is TRBJ1-3 and V is TRBV7-9, with 7 bases identical to TRBD1. CDR3 length: 14 amino acids. The germline gives CDR1 SEHNR, CDR2 FQNEAQ (reference sequence). J was trimmed by 0 bases and V by 6 bases; bases with no gene match: 2. CDR3 nucleotides: TGTGCCAGCAGGCAGGGGGGCTCTGGAAACACCATATATTTT. Translated: CASRQGGSGNTIYF.

This clone was seen only a few times. The rearrangement uses TRBV19 and TRBJ1-2; 7 bases match TRBD1. The germline CDR1 and CDR2 sequences are LNHDA and SQIVND (reference sequence). The length of the CDR3 is 16 residues. Losses at the gene ends were 2 bases for V and 8 bases for J; bases not matched to a gene: 14. The DNA of the CDR3 is TGTGCCAGTAGTATACAGGGGGGTCAGACGCTCGCCGGCTACACCTTC. It codes for CASSIQGGQTLAGYTF.

This clone showed up just a few times. This sequence joins TRBV4-3 and TRBJ2-1, with 8 nucleotides matching TRBD1. The trim removed 4 bases at V and 4 bases at J, leaving 6 bases unmatched. The length of the CDR3 is 15 residues. Looked up from germline, CDR1 is LGHNA and CDR2 is YSLEER. The CDR3 sequence: CASSRDRGSYNEQFF. As DNA, the CDR3 is TGCGCCAGCAGCCGCGACAGGGGCTCGTACAATGAGCAGTTCTTC.